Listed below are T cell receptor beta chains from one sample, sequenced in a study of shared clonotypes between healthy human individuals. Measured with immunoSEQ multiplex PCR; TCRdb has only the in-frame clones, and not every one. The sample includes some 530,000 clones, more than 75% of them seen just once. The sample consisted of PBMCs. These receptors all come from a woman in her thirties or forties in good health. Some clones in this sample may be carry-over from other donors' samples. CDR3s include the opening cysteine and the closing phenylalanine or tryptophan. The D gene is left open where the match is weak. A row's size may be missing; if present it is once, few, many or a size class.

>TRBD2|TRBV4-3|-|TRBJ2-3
CASSHPAPGLARAGDTQYF
TGCGCCAGCAGCCACCCGGCCCCGGGACTAGCGAGAGCTGGAGATACGCAGTATTTT
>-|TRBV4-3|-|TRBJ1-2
CASSPNRAASNYGYTF
TGCGCCAGCAGCCCGAATAGGGCAGCCTCTAACTATGGCTACACCTTC
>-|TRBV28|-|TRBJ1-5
CASTLRGGNQPQHF
TGTGCCAGCACCCTAAGGGGGGGAAATCAGCCCCAGCATTTT
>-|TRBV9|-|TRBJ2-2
CASSARPTGELFF
TGTGCCAGCAGCGCCCGCCCCACCGGGGAGCTGTTTTTT
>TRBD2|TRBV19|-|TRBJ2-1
CASRGLAGTYNEQFF
TGTGCCAGTAGGGGACTAGCGGGGACCTACAATGAGCAGTTCTTC
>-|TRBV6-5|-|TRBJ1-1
CASSYSGQGEAFF
TGTGCCAGCAGTTACTCCGGGCAGGGTGAAGCTTTCTTT
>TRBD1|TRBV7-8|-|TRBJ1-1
CASSLTGSRGRLVAFF
TGTGCCAGCAGCTTAACCGGATCTAGGGGGCGTTTGGTTGCTTTCTTT
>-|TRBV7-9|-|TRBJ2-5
CASSLPTGTLETQYF
TGTGCCAGCAGCTTGCCAACAGGGACTCTCGAGACCCAGTACTTC
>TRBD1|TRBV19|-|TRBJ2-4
CASKDRAKNIQYF
TGTGCCAGTAAGGACAGGGCCAAAAACATTCAGTACTTC
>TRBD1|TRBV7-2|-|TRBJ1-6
CASSPGQGRNSPLHF
TGTGCCAGCAGCCCTGGACAGGGTAGAAATTCACCCCTCCACTTT
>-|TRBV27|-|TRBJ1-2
CASSWGRGGYGYTF
TGTGCCAGCAGTTGGGGACGAGGGGGGTATGGCTACACCTTC
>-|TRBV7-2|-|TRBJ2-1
CASSLAAGLPNNEQFF
TGTGCCAGCAGCTTAGCTGCTGGATTACCTAACAATGAGCAGTTCTTC
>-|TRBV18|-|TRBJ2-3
CVGASTDTQYF
TGTGTTGGGGCCTCCACAGATACGCAGTATTTT
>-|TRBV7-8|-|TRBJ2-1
CASSPTVSYNEQFF
TGTGCCAGCAGCCCCACGGTCTCCTACAATGAGCAGTTCTTC
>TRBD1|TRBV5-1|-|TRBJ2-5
CASSITGTGEETQYF
TGCGCCAGCAGCATAACCGGGACAGGGGAAGAGACCCAGTACTTC
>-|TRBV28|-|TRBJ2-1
CATNAPGDYNEQFF
TGTGCCACTAACGCCCCTGGGGACTACAATGAGCAGTTCTTC
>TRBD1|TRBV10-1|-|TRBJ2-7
CASMRTGIYEQYF
TGCGCCAGCATGAGGACAGGGATCTACGAGCAGTACTTC
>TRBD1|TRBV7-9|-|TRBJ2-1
CASSLNPGQGNEQFF
TGTGCCAGCAGCTTAAATCCGGGACAGGGAAATGAGCAGTTCTTC
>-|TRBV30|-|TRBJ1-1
CAWWKRNMNTEAFF
TGTGCCTGGTGGAAGAGGAATATGAACACTGAAGCTTTCTTT
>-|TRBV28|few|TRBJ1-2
CASRDAVGYTF
TGTGCCAGCAGGGACGCCGTTGGCTACACCTTC
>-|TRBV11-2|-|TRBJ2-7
CASSLVTGPAYEQYF
TGTGCCAGCAGCTTAGTCACAGGACCGGCTTACGAGCAGTACTTC
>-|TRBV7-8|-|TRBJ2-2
CASSLAVSGLGGTGELFF
TGTGCCAGCAGCTTAGCAGTTAGCGGCCTAGGGGGGACCGGGGAGCTGTTTTTT
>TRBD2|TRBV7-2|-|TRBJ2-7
CASSLASLAGVSEQYF
TGTGCCAGCAGCTTAGCTAGCCTAGCGGGAGTCTCCGAGCAGTACTTC
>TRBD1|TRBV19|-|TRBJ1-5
CASIADREYNQPQHF
TGTGCCAGTATAGCGGACAGGGAGTACAATCAGCCCCAGCATTTT
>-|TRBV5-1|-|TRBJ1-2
CASSPPGDSYGYTF
TGCGCCAGCAGCCCCCCAGGTGACTCCTATGGCTACACCTTC
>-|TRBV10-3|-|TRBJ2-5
CAISTGGETQYF
TGTGCCATCAGCACAGGCGGAGAGACCCAGTACTTC
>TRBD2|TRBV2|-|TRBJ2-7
CASSEMGGSYPQYEQYF
TGTGCCAGCAGTGAAATGGGCGGGAGCTATCCCCAATACGAGCAGTACTTC
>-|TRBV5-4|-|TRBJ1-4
CASSLVGDEKLFF
TGTGCCAGCAGCTTGGTGGGGGATGAAAAACTGTTTTTT